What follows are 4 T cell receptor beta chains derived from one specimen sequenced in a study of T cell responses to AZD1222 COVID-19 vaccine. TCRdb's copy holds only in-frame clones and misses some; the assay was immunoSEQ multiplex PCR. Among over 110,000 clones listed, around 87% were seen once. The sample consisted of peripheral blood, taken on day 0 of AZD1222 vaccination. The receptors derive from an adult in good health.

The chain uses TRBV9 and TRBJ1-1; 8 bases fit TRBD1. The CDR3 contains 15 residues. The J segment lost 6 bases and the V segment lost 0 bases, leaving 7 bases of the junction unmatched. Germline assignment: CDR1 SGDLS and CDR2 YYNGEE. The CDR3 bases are TGTGCCAGCAGCGTAGGACAGGGGCGCGGCGCTGAAGCTTTCTTT. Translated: CASSVGQGRGAEAFF.

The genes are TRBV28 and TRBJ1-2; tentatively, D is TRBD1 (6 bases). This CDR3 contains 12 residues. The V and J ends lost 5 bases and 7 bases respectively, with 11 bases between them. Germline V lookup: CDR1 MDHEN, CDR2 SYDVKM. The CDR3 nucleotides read TGTGCCAGCAGTAGGGCAGGGGCTGGCTACACCTTC. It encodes CASSRAGAGYTF.

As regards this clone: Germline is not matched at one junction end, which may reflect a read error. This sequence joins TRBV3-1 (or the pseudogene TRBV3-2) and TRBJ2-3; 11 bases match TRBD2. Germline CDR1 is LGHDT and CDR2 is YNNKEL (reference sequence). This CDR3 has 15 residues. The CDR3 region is CASTQRTSGSDTQYF. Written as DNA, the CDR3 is TGTGCCAGCACCCAACGGACTAGCGGGTCAGATACGCAGTATTTT.

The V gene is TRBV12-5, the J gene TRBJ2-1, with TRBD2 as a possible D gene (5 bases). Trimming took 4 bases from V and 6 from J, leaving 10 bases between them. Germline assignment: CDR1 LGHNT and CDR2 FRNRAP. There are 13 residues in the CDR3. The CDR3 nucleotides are TGTGCTAGTGGTTCCTTGGCGGGCAATGAGCAGTTCTTC. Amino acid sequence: CASGSLAGNEQFF.